This TCR beta chain was found in a study of T cells in Graves' hyperthyroidism and ophthalmopathy. RNA transcripts provided the source from which TCR beta CDR3 regions were amplified. The HTBI primer set was used in a first-round RT-PCR of the TCR CDR3. TCRdb ran MiXCR on the multiplex PCR reads and lists one entry per CDR3 protein. The data contain under 550,000 distinct CDR3 sequences, about an eighth of them singletons. Germline V gene sequence: CDR1 SGDLS, CDR2 YYNGEE. The CDR3 sequence is 13 residues long. V shed 3 bases and J shed 6 bases, with 12 bases lying between them. The material sequenced was blood. The clonotype comes from a woman younger than 35 with Graves' hyperthyroidism. The chain recombines TRBV9 with TRBJ1-2; the D is unclear. This chain's CDR3 is CASSGVPGDGYTF. The CDR3 bases are TGTGCCAGCAGCGGGGTCCCCGGCGATGGCTACACCTTC.